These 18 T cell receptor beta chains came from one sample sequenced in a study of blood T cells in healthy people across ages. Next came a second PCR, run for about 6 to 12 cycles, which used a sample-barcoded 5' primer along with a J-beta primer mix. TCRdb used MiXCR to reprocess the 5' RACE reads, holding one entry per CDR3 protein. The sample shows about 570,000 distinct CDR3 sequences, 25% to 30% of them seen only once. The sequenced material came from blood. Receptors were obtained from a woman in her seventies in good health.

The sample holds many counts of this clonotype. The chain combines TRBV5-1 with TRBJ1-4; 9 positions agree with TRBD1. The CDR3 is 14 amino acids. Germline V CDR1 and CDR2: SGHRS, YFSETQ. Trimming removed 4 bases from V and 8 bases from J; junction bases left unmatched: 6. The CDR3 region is CASSLGQGSEKLFF. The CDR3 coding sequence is TGCGCCAGCAGCCTGGGACAGGGTAGCGAAAAACTGTTTTTT. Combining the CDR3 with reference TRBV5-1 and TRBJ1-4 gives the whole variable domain KAGVTQTPRYLIKTRGQQVTLSCSPISGHRSVSWYQQTPGQGLQFLFEYFSETQRNKGNFPGRFSGRQFSNSRSEMNVSTLELGDSALYLCASSLGQGSEKLFFGSGTQLSVL.

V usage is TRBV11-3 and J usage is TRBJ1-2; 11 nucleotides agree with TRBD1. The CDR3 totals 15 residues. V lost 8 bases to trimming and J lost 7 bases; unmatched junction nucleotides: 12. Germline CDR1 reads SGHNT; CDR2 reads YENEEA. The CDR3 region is CASAAGTGGVFGYTF. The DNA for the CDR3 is TGTGCCAGCGCAGCTGGGACAGGGGGTGTATTTGGCTACACCTTC.

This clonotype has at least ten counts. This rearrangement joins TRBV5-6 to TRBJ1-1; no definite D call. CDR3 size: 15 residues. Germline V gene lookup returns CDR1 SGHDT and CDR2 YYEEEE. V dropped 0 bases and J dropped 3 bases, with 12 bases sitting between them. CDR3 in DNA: TGTGCCAGCAGCTTGGAAGCCTCCGTGGACACTGAAGCTTTCTTT. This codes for CASSLEASVDTEAFF.

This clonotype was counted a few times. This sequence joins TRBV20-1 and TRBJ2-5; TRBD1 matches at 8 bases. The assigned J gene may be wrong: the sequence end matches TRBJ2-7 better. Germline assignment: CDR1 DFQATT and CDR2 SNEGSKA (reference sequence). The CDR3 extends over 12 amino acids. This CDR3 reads CSARQGSNEQYF. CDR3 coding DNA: TGCAGTGCGCGACAGGGGAGTAACGAGCAGTACTTC.

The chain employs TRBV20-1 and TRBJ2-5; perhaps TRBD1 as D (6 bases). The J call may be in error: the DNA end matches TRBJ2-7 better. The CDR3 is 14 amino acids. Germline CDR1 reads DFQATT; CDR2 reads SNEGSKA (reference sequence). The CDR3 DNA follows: TGCAGTGCTAGAGGGGCGGACAGTACCTACGAGCAGTACTTC. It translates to CSARGADSTYEQYF.

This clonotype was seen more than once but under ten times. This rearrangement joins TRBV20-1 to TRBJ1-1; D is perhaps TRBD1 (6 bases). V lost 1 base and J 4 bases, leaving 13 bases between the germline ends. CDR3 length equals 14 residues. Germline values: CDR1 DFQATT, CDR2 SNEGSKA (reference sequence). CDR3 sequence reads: CSARGQGPGTEAFF. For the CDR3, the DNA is TGCAGTGCTAGAGGCCAGGGGCCGGGCACTGAAGCTTTCTTT.

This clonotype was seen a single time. CDR3 coding DNA: TGCAGTGCTAAAGCCCAAGGCACAGATACGCAGTATTTT. Translated: CSAKAQGTDTQYF. The rearrangement joins TRBV20-1 to TRBJ2-3; D is unclear. V was shortened by 4 bases and J by 1 base, with 9 bases between the two germline ends. From germline, CDR1 is DFQATT and CDR2 SNEGSKA (reference sequence). CDR3 size: 13 residues.

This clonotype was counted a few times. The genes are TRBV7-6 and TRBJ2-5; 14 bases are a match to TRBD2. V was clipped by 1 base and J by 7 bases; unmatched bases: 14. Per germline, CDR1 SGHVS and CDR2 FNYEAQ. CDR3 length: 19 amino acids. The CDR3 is CASSLVPGLAGDTPLTQYF. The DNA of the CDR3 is TGTGCCAGCAGCTTAGTCCCGGGACTAGCGGGGGACACGCCTTTGACCCAGTACTTC.

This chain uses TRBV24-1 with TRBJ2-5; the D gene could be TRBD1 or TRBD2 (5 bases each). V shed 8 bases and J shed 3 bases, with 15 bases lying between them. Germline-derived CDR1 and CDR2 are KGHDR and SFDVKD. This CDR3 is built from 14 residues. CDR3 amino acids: CATKDSGREETQYF. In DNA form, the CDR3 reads TGTGCCACCAAGGACTCAGGGCGCGAAGAGACCCAGTACTTC.

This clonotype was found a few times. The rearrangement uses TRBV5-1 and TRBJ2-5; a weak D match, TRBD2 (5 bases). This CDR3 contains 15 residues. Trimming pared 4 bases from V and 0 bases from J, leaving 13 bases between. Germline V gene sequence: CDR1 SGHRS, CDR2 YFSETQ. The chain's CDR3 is CASSPIPGDQETQYF. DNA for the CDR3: TGCGCCAGCAGCCCTATCCCCGGGGACCAAGAGACCCAGTACTTC.

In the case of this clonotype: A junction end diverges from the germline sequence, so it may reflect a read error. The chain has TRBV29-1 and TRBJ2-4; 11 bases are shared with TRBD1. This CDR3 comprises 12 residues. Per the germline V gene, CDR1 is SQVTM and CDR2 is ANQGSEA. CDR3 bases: TGCAGCGTAGGACAGGGGGCAAACACTCAGTACTTC. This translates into CSVGQGANTQYF.

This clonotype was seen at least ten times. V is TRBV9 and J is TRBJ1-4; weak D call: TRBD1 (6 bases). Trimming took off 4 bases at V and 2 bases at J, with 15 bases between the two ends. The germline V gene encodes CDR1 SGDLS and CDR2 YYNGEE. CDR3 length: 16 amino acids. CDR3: CASSPLGGITNEKLFF. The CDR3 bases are TGTGCCAGCAGCCCCCTAGGGGGGATCACTAATGAAAAACTGTTTTTT.

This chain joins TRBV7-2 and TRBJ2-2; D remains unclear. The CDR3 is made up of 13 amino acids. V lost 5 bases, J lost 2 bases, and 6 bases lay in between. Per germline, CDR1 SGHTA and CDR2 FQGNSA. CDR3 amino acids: CASSHSNTGELFF. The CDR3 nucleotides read TGTGCCAGCAGCCACAGCAACACCGGGGAGCTGTTTTTT.

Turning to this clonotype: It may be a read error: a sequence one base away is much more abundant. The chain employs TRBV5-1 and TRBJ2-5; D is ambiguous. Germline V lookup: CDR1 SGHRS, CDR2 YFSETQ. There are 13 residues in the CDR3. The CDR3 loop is CASSLPVQGTQYF. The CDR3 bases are TGCGCCAGCAGCTTACCCGTTCAAGGGACCCAGTACTTC.

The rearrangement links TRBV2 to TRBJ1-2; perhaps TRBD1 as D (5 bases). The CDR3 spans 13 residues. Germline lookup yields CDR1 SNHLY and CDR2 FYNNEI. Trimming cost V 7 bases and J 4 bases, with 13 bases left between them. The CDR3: CASTRRAVYGYTF. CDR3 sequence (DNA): TGTGCCAGCACCCGCAGGGCAGTCTATGGCTACACCTTC.

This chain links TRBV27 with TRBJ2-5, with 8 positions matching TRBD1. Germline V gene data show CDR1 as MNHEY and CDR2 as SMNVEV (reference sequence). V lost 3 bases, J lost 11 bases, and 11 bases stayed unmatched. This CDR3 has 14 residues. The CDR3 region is CASSFGQGAREQYF. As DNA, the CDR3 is TGTGCCAGCAGTTTTGGGCAGGGGGCTCGGGAGCAGTACTTC.

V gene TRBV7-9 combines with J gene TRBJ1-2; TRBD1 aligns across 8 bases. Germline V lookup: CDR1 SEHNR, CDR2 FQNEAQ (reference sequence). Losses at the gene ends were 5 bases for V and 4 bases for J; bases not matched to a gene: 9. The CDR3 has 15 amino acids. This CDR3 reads CASSASLTGVYGYTF. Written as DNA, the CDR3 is TGTGCCAGCAGCGCCTCCCTGACAGGGGTCTATGGCTACACCTTC.

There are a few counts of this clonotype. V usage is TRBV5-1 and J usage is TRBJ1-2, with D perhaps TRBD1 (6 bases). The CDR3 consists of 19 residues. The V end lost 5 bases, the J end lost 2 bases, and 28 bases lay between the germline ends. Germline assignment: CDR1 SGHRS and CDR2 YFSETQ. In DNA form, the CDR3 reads TGCGCCAGCAGTCGACTCCCTAATGTTGGGGCAGGGGCCAACTATGGCTACACCTTC. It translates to CASSRLPNVGAGANYGYTF.